The rows below give T cell receptor beta chains drawn from one sample of a study of T cell changes during pregnancy in multiple sclerosis. The protocol was immunoSEQ multiplex PCR, while the TCRdb copy is restricted to in-frame clones and leaves out a portion. This table has about 92,000 clones, around 92% appearing once. The specimen comprised peripheral blood, sampled in the first trimester of pregnancy. The receptors stem from a female donor with multiple sclerosis, enrolled in a pregnancy study. Each CDR3 is given with its conserved first and last residue. A D gene is named only where the DNA matches it firmly. Rows may omit the clone size; those that give it use once, few, many or a size class.

>-|TRBJ2-1|-|TRBV7-9
CASNGKGGFSYNEQFF
TGTGCCAGCAACGGAAAGGGAGGATTCTCCTACAATGAGCAGTTCTTC
>-|TRBJ1-3|once|TRBV25-1
CASSTGTIGNTIYF
TGTGCCAGCAGCACCGGGACAATAGGAAACACCATATATTTT
>-|TRBJ1-1|-|TRBV28
CASKLGLTEAFF
TGTGCCAGCAAATTGGGGCTTACTGAAGCTTTCTTT
>TRBD2|TRBJ2-7|-|TRBV5-1
CASSLVSGSSTYEQYF
TGCGCCAGCAGCTTGGTTAGCGGGAGTTCAACCTACGAGCAGTACTTC
>-|TRBJ2-5|-|TRBV29-1
CSAGGGEGEETQYF
TGCAGCGCCGGGGGCGGGGAGGGAGAAGAGACCCAGTACTTC
>TRBD1|TRBJ1-4|-|TRBV15
CATSTYRGATNEKLFF
TGTGCCACCAGCACCTACAGGGGGGCAACTAATGAAAAACTGTTTTTT
>-|TRBJ2-7|-|TRBV14
CASSQVRGYEQYF
TGTGCCAGCAGCCAAGTAAGAGGCTACGAGCAGTACTTC
>-|TRBJ1-3|-|TRBV28
CASSQYLMGRGNTIYF
TGTGCCAGCAGTCAATATCTCATGGGCAGGGGAAACACCATATATTTT
>-|TRBJ2-4|-|TRBV5-1
CASSLEAVGVQIAKNIQYF
TGCGCCAGCAGCTTGGAGGCGGTAGGGGTACAAATAGCCAAAAACATTCAGTACTTC
>TRBD2|TRBJ2-1|-|TRBV14
CASSQGIAGGKFF
TGTGCCAGCAGCCAAGGAATTGCGGGAGGGAAGTTCTTC
>TRBD1|TRBJ1-2|few|TRBV27
CASSLWRTGVSGYTF
TGTGCCAGCAGTTTATGGAGGACAGGGGTATCTGGCTACACCTTC
>-|TRBJ1-2|-|TRBV28
CASGGFYGYTF
TGTGCCAGCGGGGGCTTCTATGGCTACACCTTC
>-|TRBJ1-2|-|TRBV6-1
CASSEQGRGYTF
TGTGCCAGCAGTGAGCAGGGCCGGGGCTACACCTTC
>TRBD2|TRBJ2-7|-|TRBV6-1
CASLRETLYEQYF
TGTGCCAGCCTGCGGGAGACGCTCTACGAGCAGTACTTC
>-|TRBJ1-2|-|TRBV27
CASLDRRNSYTF
TGTGCCAGCCTCGACAGGCGTAATAGCTACACCTTC
>TRBD2|TRBJ2-1|-|TRBV7-2
CASSFESGTIYNEQFF
TGTGCCAGCAGCTTCGAAAGTGGGACTATCTACAATGAGCAGTTCTTC